What follows describes a single T cell receptor beta chain. This sample was included in a study of T-cell reconstitution after alpha-beta-depleted transplantation in children. As it was prepared, the TCRbeta library received unique molecular identifiers. TCRdb reprocessed the PCR reads with MiXCR, giving one entry per CDR3 protein. The table has a few hundred thousand distinct CDR3 sequences, around 9.6% seen once. Germline loops: CDR1 MNHEY, CDR2 SVGEGT. CDR3 length: 13 residues. Trimming removed 2 bases at V and 4 bases at J, with 6 bases between. The rearrangement joins TRBV6-2 or TRBV6-3 to TRBJ1-5, with D tentatively TRBD1 (5 bases). The material was PBMCs from the stem cell graft donor, obtained from the stem cell graft. This receptor was obtained from a human donor who donated a stem cell graft to a child with acute lymphoblastic leukemia. The CDR3 protein is CASSYGANQPQHF. The CDR3 DNA reads as TGTGCCAGCAGTTACGGGGCTAATCAGCCCCAGCATTTT.